This TCR beta chain comes out of a study of shared clonotypes between healthy human individuals. Germline CDR1 and CDR2: MDHEN and SYDVKM. Deletions cut 2 bases from V and 0 bases from J, with 11 bases between. CDR3 length: 16 residues. The count of this clone is one. Deep-level settings were used for running the assay. Over several immunoSEQ plates, each subset's genomic DNA was distributed in even portions. The authors ran unsorted PBMC replicate PCRs on around 320 ng DNA, about 30,000 T cell genomes. TCRdb's table, derived via immunoSEQ multiplex PCR, lists solely in-frame clones and lacks some. The sample records around 430,000 clones, around 75% being singletons. Tens of millions of PBMCs were counted before genomic DNA extraction.

The rearrangement links TRBV28 to TRBJ1-3, with a possible D match to TRBD1 (5 bases). The sample consisted of PBMCs. The source of this sequence is a woman aged 40 to 55 in good health. Some clones in this sample may be carry-over from other donors' samples. CDR3 sequence: CASSLQGPLSGNTIYF. The CDR3 DNA is TGTGCCAGCAGTTTACAGGGACCACTCTCTGGAAACACCATATATTTT. The variable domain in full, completed from reference TRBV28 and TRBJ1-3, reads DVKVTQSSRYLVKRTGEKVFLECVQDMDHENMFWYRQDPGLGLRLIYFSYDVKMKEKGDIPEGYSVSREKKERFSLILESASTNQTSMYLCASSLQGPLSGNTIYFGEGSWLTVV.